The 16 T cell receptor beta chains in this list originate from one sample, sequenced in a study of blood T cell repertoires in COVID-19 (dated by TCRdb to about 2020). To prepare the library, the immunoSEQ multiplex PCR assay was applied. Sourced from immuneACCESS, this table was stored by TCRdb with only in-frame sequences that have V and J called. A share of the clones is absent; for the studies checked, an unresolved V gene accounts for under half, and the remainder has no known explanation. Present in this sample are about 300,000 clones, about nine tenths of which were seen just once. The ten top clones hold 1.8% of the sample. Sequencing input: peripheral blood. These receptors all stem from a woman between 25 and 40 years old with COVID-19, enrolled during active disease.

The rearrangement joins TRBV10-3 to TRBJ1-3; D perhaps matches TRBD1 (5 bases). The CDR3 contains 14 residues. CDR1 ENHRY and CDR2 SYGVKD come from the germline V gene. Trimming removed 9 bases at V and 2 bases at J, with 14 bases between. CDR3 region: CAIRQSEAGNTIYF. The CDR3 bases are TGTGCCATTAGACAGAGTGAGGCTGGAAACACCATATATTTT.

The chain carries TRBV29-1 and TRBJ1-1; a weak D match, TRBD1 (6 bases). V was cut by 7 bases and J by 7 bases, with 10 bases left in between. This CDR3 is built from 10 residues. In germline, CDR1 is SQVTM, CDR2 ANQGSEA. The CDR3, as DNA: TGCAGCGGCGGACAGATTGAAGCTTTCTTT. This sequence encodes CSGGQIEAFF.

The chain uses TRBV15 and TRBJ2-2; 9 positions agree with TRBD2. V trimming: 7 bases; J trimming: 3 bases; junction bases outside the gene matches: 21. CDR1 is LNHNV, CDR2 YYDKDF, per germline (reference sequence). The CDR3 is 20 residues long. The chain's CDR3 is CATNLGPAGGRRIDTGELFF. In DNA form, the CDR3 reads TGTGCCACCAATCTGGGGCCAGCGGGGGGCCGGAGGATTGACACCGGGGAGCTGTTTTTT.

The V call is TRBV3-1 (or the pseudogene TRBV3-2), the J call TRBJ1-2; D not resolved. V lost 4 bases, J lost 2 bases, and 14 bases lay in between. The CDR3 is 15 amino acids. Germline lookup yields CDR1 LGHDT and CDR2 YNNKEL (reference sequence). CDR3 nucleotides: TGTGCCAGCAGCCTATCCGCCGCGGCCAACTATGGCTACACCTTC. It yields the protein CASSLSAAANYGYTF.

J is TRBJ1-1 and V is TRBV9; perhaps TRBD1 as D (5 bases). The CDR3 has 15 amino acids. With 4 bases removed from V and 4 bases from J, the gap between germline ends came to 17 bases. Germline V gene sequence: CDR1 SGDLS, CDR2 YYNGEE. This chain's CDR3 is CASSRGRGRVTEAFF. The CDR3 DNA follows: TGTGCCAGCAGCCGCGGTCGAGGCAGGGTCACTGAAGCTTTCTTT.

This clone was found once. The V and J genes are TRBV6-1 and TRBJ2-7; 7 positions match TRBD1. The germline V gene encodes CDR1 MNHNS and CDR2 SASEGT. The CDR3 spans 16 residues. V lost 2 bases to trimming and J lost 3 bases; unmatched junction nucleotides: 10. This chain's CDR3 is CASSEPGGIRNYEQYV. In DNA, the CDR3 is TGTGCCAGCAGTGAACCAGGGGGTATTCGCAACTACGAGCAGTACGTC.

The chain combines TRBV9 with TRBJ2-1; weak D call: TRBD2 (6 bases). The germline V gene encodes CDR1 SGDLS and CDR2 YYNGEE. Trimming removed 0 bases from V and 2 bases from J, with 9 bases in between. The CDR3 consists of 15 residues. The CDR3 region has the DNA TGTGCCAGCAGCGTAGATAGCGGCCCCTACAATGAGCAGTTCTTC. It translates to CASSVDSGPYNEQFF.

A single count supports this clone. This rearrangement joins TRBV3-1 (or the pseudogene TRBV3-2) to TRBJ1-3, with D unclear. V shed 1 base and J shed 4 bases, with 5 bases lying between them. The CDR3 length is 13 residues. The germline CDR1 and CDR2 sequences are LGHDT and YNNKEL (reference sequence). DNA of the CDR3: TGTGCCAGCAGCCAAGGTCAAGGAAACACCATATATTTT. It specifies CASSQGQGNTIYF.

This clone was detected only once. The chain carries TRBV19 and TRBJ1-1, with D maybe TRBD1 (6 bases). V was trimmed by 2 bases and J by 4 bases, leaving 11 bases between them. CDR3 size: 14 residues. The germline CDR1 and CDR2 sequences are LNHDA and SQIVND (reference sequence). CDR3 amino acids: CASSIQGSVTEAFF. CDR3 sequence (DNA): TGTGCCAGTAGTATACAGGGGTCGGTCACTGAAGCTTTCTTT.

This sequence joins TRBV19 and TRBJ2-7, with 9 bases identical to TRBD2. V trimming: 6 bases; J trimming: 5 bases; junction bases outside the gene matches: 11. The CDR3 covers 15 residues. Germline CDR1 is LNHDA and CDR2 is SQIVND (reference sequence). Here the CDR3 DNA reads TGTGCCAGTAGGGGTACCGGCGGGGGGGTCGACGAGCAGTACTTC. This gives the protein CASRGTGGGVDEQYF.

CDR3 loop: CASSLGQGSTEAFF. CDR3 nucleotide sequence: TGTGCCAGCAGCCTCGGACAGGGGAGTACTGAAGCTTTCTTT. The rearrangement uses TRBV3-1 (or the pseudogene TRBV3-2) and TRBJ1-1; 9 bases match TRBD1. There are 14 residues in the CDR3. Germline CDR1 LGHDT, CDR2 YNNKEL (reference sequence). Losses at the gene ends were 4 bases for V and 5 bases for J; bases not matched to a gene: 5.

The genes are TRBV4-2 and TRBJ2-3, with TRBD2 matching 8 bases. CDR3 length: 15 residues. V lost 1 base, J lost 4 bases, and 4 bases stayed unmatched. CDR1 and CDR2 (germline): LGHNA, YNFKEQ. The CDR3 sequence: CASSQAGGAADTQYF. CDR3 in DNA: TGTGCCAGCAGCCAAGCGGGGGGGGCCGCAGATACGCAGTATTTT.

This clone was seen once. The chain has TRBV28 and TRBJ1-1; D may be TRBD1 (5 bases). There are 14 residues in the CDR3. V was pared by 7 bases and J by 1 base, with 13 bases between. Germline lookup yields CDR1 MDHEN and CDR2 SYDVKM. The CDR3 reads CASIQDRRNTEAFF. The CDR3 DNA reads TGTGCCAGCATCCAAGACAGAAGGAACACTGAAGCTTTCTTT. Variable domain in full (rest from reference TRBV28 and TRBJ1-1): DVKVTQSSRYLVKRTGEKVFLECVQDMDHENMFWYRQDPGLGLRLIYFSYDVKMKEKGDIPEGYSVSREKKERFSLILESASTNQTSMYLCASIQDRRNTEAFFGQGTRLTVV.

This rearrangement joins TRBV11-2 to TRBJ2-2; unclear D gene. Germline CDR1 and CDR2: SGHAT and FQNNGV. The CDR3 spans 13 residues. With 5 bases removed from V and 7 bases from J, the gap between germline ends came to 11 bases. CDR3 sequence reads: CASSVTVSGELFF. CDR3 bases: TGTGCCAGCAGCGTAACAGTGAGCGGGGAGCTGTTTTTT.

The V and J genes are TRBV7-2 and TRBJ1-3, with no clear D. Germline V gene data show CDR1 as SGHTA and CDR2 as FQGNSA. The CDR3 has 14 residues. The V end lost 3 bases, the J end lost 2 bases, and 8 bases lay between the germline ends. CDR3 protein: CASSFGVTGNTIYF. CDR3 nucleotides: TGTGCCAGCAGCTTCGGGGTAACTGGAAACACCATATATTTT.

CDR3 amino acids: CASSLFGDRDQPQHF. CDR3 coding DNA: TGCGCCAGCAGCTTGTTTGGGGACAGAGATCAGCCCCAGCATTTT. The J gene is TRBJ1-5, the V gene TRBV5-1, with TRBD1 matching 7 bases. CDR1 is SGHRS, CDR2 YFSETQ, per germline. This CDR3 has 15 residues. Trimming took 1 base from V and 5 from J; bases not matched to a gene: 6.